Presented here are 14 T cell receptor beta chains from one specimen sequenced in a study of CD8+ T cells in alopecia areata. Reverse transcribed after extraction, RNA yielded cDNA as the sequencing template. Assay: immunoSEQ multiplex PCR; the TCRdb copy retains only in-frame clones and omits some. The sample has around 100,000 clones, roughly 50% seen once. Noted treatment: oral pan-JAK inhibitor, 5-10 mg twice daily. The material sequenced was CD8+ T cells sorted from blood, taken at week 24, from a patient treated with tofacitinib. The receptors come from a human donor with alopecia areata.

The J gene is TRBJ1-6, the V gene TRBV12-5; the match to TRBD1 covers 10 bases. CDR3 length equals 15 residues. The germline gives CDR1 LGHNT, CDR2 FRNRAP. Trimming removed 5 bases from V and 9 bases from J; junction bases left unmatched: 7. CDR3 sequence (DNA): TGTGCTAGTGGTCAAGGCCGGGACAGGGGTTCACCCCTCCACTTT. This encodes CASGQGRDRGSPLHF.

The rearrangement links TRBV5-1 to TRBJ1-1, with TRBD1 matching over 7 bases. Looked up from germline, CDR1 is SGHRS and CDR2 is YFSETQ. V trimming: 4 bases; J trimming: 0 bases; junction bases outside the gene matches: 9. The CDR3 covers 16 residues. CDR3 region: CASSDDLTGMNTEAFF. In nucleotides, the CDR3 is TGCGCCAGCAGCGATGACCTGACAGGGATGAACACTGAAGCTTTCTTT.

The V and J genes are TRBV4-2 and TRBJ1-6, with D uncertain. Germline CDR1 reads LGHNA; CDR2 reads YNFKEQ. This CDR3 contains 20 residues. Trimming removed 0 bases from V and 0 bases from J, with 18 bases in between. The CDR3 DNA reads TGTGCCAGCAGCCAAGATGGAAACTGGGCGGAAAGCTCCTATAATTCACCCCTCCACTTT. This translates into CASSQDGNWAESSYNSPLHF.

The CDR3 sequence is CASSLNRGPNSPLHF. As DNA, the CDR3 is TGTGCCAGCAGCTTAAACAGGGGCCCTAATTCACCCCTCCACTTT. This chain links TRBV11-2 with TRBJ1-6; 7 bases align to TRBD1. Germline CDR1 and CDR2: SGHAT and FQNNGV. Trimming took 2 bases from V and 6 from J; bases not matched to a gene: 4. The CDR3 is made up of 15 amino acids. The full variable domain, with the rest looked up from reference TRBV11-2 and TRBJ1-6, is EAGVAQSPRYKIIEKRQSVAFWCNPISGHATLYWYQQILGQGPKLLIQFQNNGVVDDSQLPKDRFSAERLKGVDSTLKIQPAKLEDSAVYLCASSLNRGPNSPLHFGNGTRLTVT.

This clone came up a few times. V usage is TRBV6-5 and J usage is TRBJ2-5; 8 positions match TRBD2. Per the germline V gene, CDR1 is MNHEY and CDR2 is SVGAGI. The CDR3 totals 12 residues. The junction had 2 bases not matched to a gene; V was cut back by 4 bases and J by 7 bases. The CDR3 spells CASSFSGGTQYF. CDR3 nucleotides: TGTGCCAGCAGTTTCAGCGGGGGGACCCAGTACTTC.

This chain joins TRBV30 and TRBJ2-7; 7 bases match TRBD1. The CDR3 has 11 residues. Germline CDR1 reads GTSNPN; CDR2 reads SVGIG (reference sequence). J was trimmed by 5 bases and V by 4 bases; bases with no gene match: 2. The CDR3, as DNA: TGTGCCTGGAACAGGGGCCACGAGCAGTACTTC. This gives the protein CAWNRGHEQYF. Filled out from reference TRBV30 and TRBJ2-7, the complete variable domain reads SQTIHQWPATLVQPVGSPLSLECTVEGTSNPNLYWYRQAAGRGLQLLFYSVGIGQISSEVPQNLSASRPQDRQFILSSKKLLLSDSGFYLCAWNRGHEQYFGPGTRLTVT.

The J gene is TRBJ1-5, the V gene TRBV19; tentatively, D is TRBD1 (5 bases). The V end was cut by 6 bases, the J end by 2 bases, with 23 bases between. This CDR3 region has 18 residues. Germline V CDR1 and CDR2: LNHDA, SQIVND (reference sequence). The CDR3, as DNA: TGTGCCAGTAGCCCAGGGCTTACCGGGAGGCGAGGCAATCAGCCCCAGCATTTT. It codes for CASSPGLTGRRGNQPQHF.

The rearrangement links TRBV2 to TRBJ2-2; D possibly corresponds to TRBD2 (5 bases). This CDR3 is built from 15 residues. The germline V gene has CDR1 SNHLY and CDR2 FYNNEI. V gave up 8 bases and J gave up 6 bases, with 19 bases separating them. The CDR3 region has the DNA TGTGCCAGCGCTCCCGGACTGGGCCGACCCGGGGAGCTGTTTTTT. Amino acids: CASAPGLGRPGELFF.

This sequence joins TRBV7-8 and TRBJ1-1, with 7 bases identical to TRBD1. This CDR3 spans 16 amino acids. Germline V gives CDR1 SGHVS, CDR2 FQNEAQ. The V gene end was trimmed by 5 bases and the J gene end by 3 bases; junction bases not matched to a gene: 12. The CDR3 region has the DNA TGTGCCAGCAGCCCCAGGTTGGAGGGGGCCCACACTGAAGCTTTCTTT. Encoded protein: CASSPRLEGAHTEAFF.

The gene calls are TRBV4-1 and TRBJ1-1; TRBD1 is a possible D gene (5 bases). Per germline, CDR1 MGHRA and CDR2 YSYEKL. Trimming stripped 4 bases from V and 4 bases from J, with 13 bases between. The CDR3 is made up of 14 amino acids. The CDR3 loop is CASSPDIKSTEAFF. CDR3 nucleotides: TGCGCCAGCAGCCCGGACATAAAGAGCACTGAAGCTTTCTTT.

This clone showed up just once. The J gene is TRBJ1-1, the V gene TRBV20-1; a possible D gene is TRBD1 (6 bases). There are 11 residues in the CDR3. Germline V gene data show CDR1 as DFQATT and CDR2 as SNEGSKA (reference sequence). V gave up 1 base and J gave up 8 bases, with 8 bases separating them. This chain's CDR3 is CSARGGGEAFF. CDR3 nucleotide sequence: TGCAGTGCTAGAGGAGGGGGGGAAGCTTTCTTT.

V usage is TRBV13 and J usage is TRBJ1-1, with D uncertain. CDR3 length equals 16 residues. V was pared by 5 bases and J by 3 bases, with 19 bases between. Germline CDR1 and CDR2: PRHDT and FYEKMQ (reference sequence). For the CDR3, the DNA is TGTGCCAGCAGCCTAGAAGGGATGGGATTGGACACTGAAGCTTTCTTT. It yields the protein CASSLEGMGLDTEAFF.

J is TRBJ1-5 and V is TRBV10-3; 10 nucleotides line up with TRBD1. Per the germline V gene, CDR1 is ENHRY and CDR2 is SYGVKD. The V segment lost 5 bases and the J segment 7 bases; nucleotides outside the gene matches: 14. The CDR3 is made up of 17 amino acids. The CDR3 loop reads CAISNEDRGDLGQPQHF. DNA of the CDR3: TGTGCCATCAGTAATGAGGACAGGGGGGATTTGGGCCAGCCCCAGCATTTT.

This rearrangement joins TRBV18 to TRBJ1-4, with D possibly TRBD1 on 6 matching bases. The CDR3 runs 15 residues. Germline assignment: CDR1 KGHSH and CDR2 LQKENI. The V end was cut by 3 bases, the J end by 7 bases, with 15 bases between. DNA for the CDR3: TGTGCCAGCTCACCGGCAGGGGCCGACCGTGAAAAACTGTTTTTT. Residues: CASSPAGADREKLFF. Filled out from reference TRBV18 and TRBJ1-4, the complete variable domain reads NAGVMQNPRHLVRRRGQEARLRCSPMKGHSHVYWYRQLPEEGLKFMVYLQKENIIDESGMPKERFSAEFPKEGPSILRIQQVVRGDSAAYFCASSPAGADREKLFFGSGTQLSVL.